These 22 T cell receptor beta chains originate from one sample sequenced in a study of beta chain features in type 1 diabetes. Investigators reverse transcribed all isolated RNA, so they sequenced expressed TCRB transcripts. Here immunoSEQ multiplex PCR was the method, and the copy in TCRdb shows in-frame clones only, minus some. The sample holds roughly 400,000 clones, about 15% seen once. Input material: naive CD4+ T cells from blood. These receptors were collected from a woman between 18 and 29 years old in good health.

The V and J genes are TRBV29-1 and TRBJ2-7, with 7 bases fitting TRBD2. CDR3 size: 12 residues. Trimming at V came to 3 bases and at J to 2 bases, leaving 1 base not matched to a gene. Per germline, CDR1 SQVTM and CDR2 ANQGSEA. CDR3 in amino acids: CSVDRGAYEQYF. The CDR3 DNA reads TGCAGCGTTGATCGGGGGGCCTACGAGCAGTACTTC.

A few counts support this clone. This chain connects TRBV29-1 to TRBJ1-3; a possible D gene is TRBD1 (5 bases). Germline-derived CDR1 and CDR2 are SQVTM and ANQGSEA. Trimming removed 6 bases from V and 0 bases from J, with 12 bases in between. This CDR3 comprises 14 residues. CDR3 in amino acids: CSVEGRNSGNTIYF. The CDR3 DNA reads TGCAGCGTGGAGGGACGGAACTCTGGAAACACCATATATTTT.

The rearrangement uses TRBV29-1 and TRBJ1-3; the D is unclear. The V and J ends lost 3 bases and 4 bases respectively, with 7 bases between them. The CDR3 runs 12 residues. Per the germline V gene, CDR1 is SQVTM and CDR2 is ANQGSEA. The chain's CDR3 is CSVDGLGNTIYF. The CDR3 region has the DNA TGCAGCGTTGACGGACTCGGAAACACCATATATTTT.

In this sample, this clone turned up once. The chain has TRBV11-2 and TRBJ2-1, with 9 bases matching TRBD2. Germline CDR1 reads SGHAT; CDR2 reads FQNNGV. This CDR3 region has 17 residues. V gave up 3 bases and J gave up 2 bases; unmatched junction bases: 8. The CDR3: CASSFSTSGKPYNEQFF. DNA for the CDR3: TGTGCCAGCAGCTTTTCGACTAGCGGTAAACCCTACAATGAGCAGTTCTTC.

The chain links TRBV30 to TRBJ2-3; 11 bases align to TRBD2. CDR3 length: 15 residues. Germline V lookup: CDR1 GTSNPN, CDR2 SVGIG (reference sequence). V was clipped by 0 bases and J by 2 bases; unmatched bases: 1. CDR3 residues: CAWSVLAGATDTQYF. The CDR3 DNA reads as TGTGCCTGGAGTGTACTAGCGGGGGCCACAGATACGCAGTATTTT.

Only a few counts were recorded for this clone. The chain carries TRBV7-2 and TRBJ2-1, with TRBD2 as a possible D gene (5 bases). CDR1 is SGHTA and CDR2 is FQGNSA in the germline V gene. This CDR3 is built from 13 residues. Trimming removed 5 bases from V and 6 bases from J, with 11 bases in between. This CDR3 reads CASSIGLSNEQFF. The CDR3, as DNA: TGTGCCAGCAGCATCGGACTTTCCAATGAGCAGTTCTTC.

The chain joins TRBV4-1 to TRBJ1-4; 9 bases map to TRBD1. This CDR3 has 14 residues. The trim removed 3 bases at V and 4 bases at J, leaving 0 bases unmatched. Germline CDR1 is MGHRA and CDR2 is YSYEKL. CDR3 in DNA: TGCGCCAGCAGCCAGACAGGGGGTAATGAAAAACTGTTTTTT. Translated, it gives CASSQTGGNEKLFF.

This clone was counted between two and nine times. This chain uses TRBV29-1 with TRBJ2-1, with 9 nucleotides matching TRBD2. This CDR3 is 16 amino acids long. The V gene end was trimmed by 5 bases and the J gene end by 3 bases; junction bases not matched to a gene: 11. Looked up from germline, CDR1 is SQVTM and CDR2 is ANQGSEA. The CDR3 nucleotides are TGCAGCGTTTCTACGGCGGGAGGGCCTCGCTACAATGAGCAGTTCTTC. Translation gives CSVSTAGGPRYNEQFF.

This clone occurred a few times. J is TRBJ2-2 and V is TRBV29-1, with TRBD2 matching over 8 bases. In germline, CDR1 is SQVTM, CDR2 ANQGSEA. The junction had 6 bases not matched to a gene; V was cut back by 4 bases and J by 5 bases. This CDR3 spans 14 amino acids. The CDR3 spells CSVGTGRETGELFF. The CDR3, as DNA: TGCAGCGTTGGGACCGGGAGGGAGACCGGGGAGCTGTTTTTT.

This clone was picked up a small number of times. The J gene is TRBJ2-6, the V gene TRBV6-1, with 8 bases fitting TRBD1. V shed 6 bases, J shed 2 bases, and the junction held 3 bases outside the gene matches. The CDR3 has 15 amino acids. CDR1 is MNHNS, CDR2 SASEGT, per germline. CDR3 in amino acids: CASSLQGAGANVLTF. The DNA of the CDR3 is TGTGCCAGCAGCCTACAGGGGGCTGGGGCCAACGTCCTGACTTTC.

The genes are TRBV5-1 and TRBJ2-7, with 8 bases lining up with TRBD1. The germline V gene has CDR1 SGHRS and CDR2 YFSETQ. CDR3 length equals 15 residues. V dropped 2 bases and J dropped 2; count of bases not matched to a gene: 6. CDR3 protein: CASSFSRDRTYEQYF. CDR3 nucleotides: TGCGCCAGCAGCTTTAGCCGGGACAGGACCTACGAGCAGTACTTC. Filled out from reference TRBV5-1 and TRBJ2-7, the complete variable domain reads KAGVTQTPRYLIKTRGQQVTLSCSPISGHRSVSWYQQTPGQGLQFLFEYFSETQRNKGNFPGRFSGRQFSNSRSEMNVSTLELGDSALYLCASSFSRDRTYEQYFGPGTRLTVT.

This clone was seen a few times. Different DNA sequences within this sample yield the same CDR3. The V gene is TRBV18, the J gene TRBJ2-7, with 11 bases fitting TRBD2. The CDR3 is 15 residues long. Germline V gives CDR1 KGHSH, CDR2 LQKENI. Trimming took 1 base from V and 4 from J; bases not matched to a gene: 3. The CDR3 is CASSPRLAGSYEQYF. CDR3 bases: TGTGCCAGCTCACCACGACTAGCGGGATCGTACGAGCAGTACTTC.

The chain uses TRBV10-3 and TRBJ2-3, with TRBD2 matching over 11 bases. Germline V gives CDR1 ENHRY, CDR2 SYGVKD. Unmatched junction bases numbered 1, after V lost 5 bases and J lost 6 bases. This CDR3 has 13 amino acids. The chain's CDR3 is CAISLAGGDTQYF. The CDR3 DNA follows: TGTGCCATCAGTTTAGCGGGAGGGGATACGCAGTATTTT.

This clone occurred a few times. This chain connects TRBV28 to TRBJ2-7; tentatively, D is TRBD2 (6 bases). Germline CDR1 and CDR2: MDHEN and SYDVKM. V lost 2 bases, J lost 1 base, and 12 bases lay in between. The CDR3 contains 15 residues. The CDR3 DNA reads TGTGCCAGCAGTTTACGGGGGAGAGGGTCCTACGAGCAGTACTTC. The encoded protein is CASSLRGRGSYEQYF.

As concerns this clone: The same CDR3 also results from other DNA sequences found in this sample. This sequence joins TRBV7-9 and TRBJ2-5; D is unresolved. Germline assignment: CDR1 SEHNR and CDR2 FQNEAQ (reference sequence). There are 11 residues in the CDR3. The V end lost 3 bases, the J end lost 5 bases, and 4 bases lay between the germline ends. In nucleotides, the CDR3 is TGTGCCAGCAGCTTTCGGGAGACCCAGTACTTC. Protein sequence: CASSFRETQYF. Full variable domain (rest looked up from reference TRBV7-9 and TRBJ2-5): DTGVSQNPRHKITKRGQNVTFRCDPISEHNRLYWYRQTLGQGPEFLTYFQNEAQLEKSRLLSDRFSAERPKGSFSTLEIQRTEQGDSAMYLCASSFRETQYFGPGTRLLVL.

The CDR3 reads CASLSWDRGYNEQFF. The CDR3 coding sequence is TGTGCCAGTCTGTCGTGGGACAGGGGGTACAATGAGCAGTTCTTC. V gene TRBV28 combines with J gene TRBJ2-1; 11 bases are shared with TRBD1. Germline trimming cut 9 bases from V and 4 bases from J; bases unmatched to any gene: 8. The CDR3 is 15 residues long. Germline-derived CDR1 and CDR2 are MDHEN and SYDVKM.

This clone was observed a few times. The CDR3 DNA reads TGTGCCAGCAGGCCCGGGACTAGCGGGAGTAGTTACGAGCAGTACTTC. Residues: CASRPGTSGSSYEQYF. This rearrangement joins TRBV6-6 to TRBJ2-7, with 14 bases that match TRBD2. V was clipped by 6 bases and J by 4 bases; unmatched bases: 8. The CDR3 consists of 16 residues. Germline values: CDR1 MNHNY, CDR2 SVGAGI (reference sequence).

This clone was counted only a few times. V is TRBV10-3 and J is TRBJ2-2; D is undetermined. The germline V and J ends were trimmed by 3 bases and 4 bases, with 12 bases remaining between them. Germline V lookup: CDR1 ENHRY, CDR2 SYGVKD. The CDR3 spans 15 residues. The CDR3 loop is CAISDPGYTTGELFF. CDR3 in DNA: TGTGCCATCAGTGACCCGGGTTACACCACCGGGGAGCTGTTTTTT.

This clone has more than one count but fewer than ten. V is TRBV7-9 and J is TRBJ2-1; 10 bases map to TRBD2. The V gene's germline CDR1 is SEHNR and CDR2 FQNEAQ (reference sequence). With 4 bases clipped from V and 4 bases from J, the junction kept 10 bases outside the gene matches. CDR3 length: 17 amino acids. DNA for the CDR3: TGTGCCAGCAGCTGGGGGAGACCTAGCGGGAGATACAATGAGCAGTTCTTC. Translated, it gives CASSWGRPSGRYNEQFF. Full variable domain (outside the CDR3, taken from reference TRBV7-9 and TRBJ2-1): DTGVSQNPRHKITKRGQNVTFRCDPISEHNRLYWYRQTLGQGPEFLTYFQNEAQLEKSRLLSDRFSAERPKGSFSTLEIQRTEQGDSAMYLCASSWGRPSGRYNEQFFGPGTRLTVL.

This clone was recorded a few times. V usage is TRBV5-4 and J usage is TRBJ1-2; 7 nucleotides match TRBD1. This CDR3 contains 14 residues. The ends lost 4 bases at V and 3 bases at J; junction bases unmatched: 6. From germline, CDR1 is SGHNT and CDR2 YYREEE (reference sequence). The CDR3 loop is CASSPGQDYYGYTF. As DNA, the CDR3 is TGTGCCAGCAGCCCCGGACAGGACTACTATGGCTACACCTTC. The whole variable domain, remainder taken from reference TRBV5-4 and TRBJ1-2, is ETGVTQSPTHLIKTRGQQVTLRCSSQSGHNTVSWYQQALGQGPQFIFQYYREEENGRGNFPPRFSGLQFPNYSSELNVNALELDDSALYLCASSPGQDYYGYTFGSGTRLTVV.

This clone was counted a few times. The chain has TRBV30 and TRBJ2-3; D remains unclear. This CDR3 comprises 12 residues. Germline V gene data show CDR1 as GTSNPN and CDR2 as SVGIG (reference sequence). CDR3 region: CGLRLMADTQYF. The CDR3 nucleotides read TGTGGACTTCGGCTTATGGCAGATACGCAGTATTTT.

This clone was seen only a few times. In nucleotides, the CDR3 is TGTGCCAGCAGCTTTGGAACCACAGGGGGGCGTAACTATGGCTACACCTTC. Translation gives CASSFGTTGGRNYGYTF. The chain joins TRBV7-2 to TRBJ1-2, with 8 bases identical to TRBD1. The V gene end was trimmed by 3 bases and the J gene end by 1 base; junction bases not matched to a gene: 10. There are 17 residues in the CDR3. CDR1 and CDR2 (germline): SGHTA, FQGNSA.